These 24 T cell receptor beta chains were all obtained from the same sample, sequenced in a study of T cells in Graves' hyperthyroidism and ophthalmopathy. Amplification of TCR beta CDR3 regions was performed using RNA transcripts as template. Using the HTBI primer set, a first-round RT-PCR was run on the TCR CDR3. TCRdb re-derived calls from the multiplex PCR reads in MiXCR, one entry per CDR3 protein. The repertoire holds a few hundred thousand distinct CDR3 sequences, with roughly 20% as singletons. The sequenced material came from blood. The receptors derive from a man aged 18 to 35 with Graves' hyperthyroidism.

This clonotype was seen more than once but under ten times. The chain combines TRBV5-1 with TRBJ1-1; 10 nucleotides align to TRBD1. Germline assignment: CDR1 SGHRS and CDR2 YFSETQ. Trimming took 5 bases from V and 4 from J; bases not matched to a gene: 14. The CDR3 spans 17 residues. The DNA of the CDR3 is TGCGCCAGCAGTAGGCACGGGACAGGGGTGGTGAGCACTGAAGCTTTCTTT. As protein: CASSRHGTGVVSTEAFF.

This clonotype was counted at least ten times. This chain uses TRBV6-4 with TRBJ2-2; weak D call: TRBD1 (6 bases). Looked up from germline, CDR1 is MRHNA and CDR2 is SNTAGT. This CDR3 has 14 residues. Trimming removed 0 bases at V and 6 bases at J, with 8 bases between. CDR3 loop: CASSDSTGSGELFF. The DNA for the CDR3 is TGTGCCAGCAGTGACTCGACAGGTTCCGGGGAGCTGTTTTTT.

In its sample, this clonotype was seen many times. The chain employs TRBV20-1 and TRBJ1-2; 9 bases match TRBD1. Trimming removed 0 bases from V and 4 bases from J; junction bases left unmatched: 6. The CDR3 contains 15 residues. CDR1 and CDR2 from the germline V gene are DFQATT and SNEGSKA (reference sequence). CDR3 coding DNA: TGCAGTGCTAGAGAACCGGGACAGGGAAGCTATGGCTACACCTTC. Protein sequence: CSAREPGQGSYGYTF.

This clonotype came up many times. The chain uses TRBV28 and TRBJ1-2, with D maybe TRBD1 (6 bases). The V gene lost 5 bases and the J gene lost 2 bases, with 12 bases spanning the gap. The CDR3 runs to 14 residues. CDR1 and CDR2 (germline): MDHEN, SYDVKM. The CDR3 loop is CASSTYRVNYGYTF. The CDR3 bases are TGTGCCAGCAGTACTTACAGGGTCAACTATGGCTACACCTTC.

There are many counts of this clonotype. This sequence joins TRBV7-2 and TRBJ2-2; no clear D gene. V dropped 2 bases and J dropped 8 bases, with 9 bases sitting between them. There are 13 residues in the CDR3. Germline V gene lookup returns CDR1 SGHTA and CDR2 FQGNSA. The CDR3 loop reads CASSLPRAGELFF. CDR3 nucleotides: TGTGCCAGCAGCTTACCCCGGGCAGGGGAGCTGTTTTTT.

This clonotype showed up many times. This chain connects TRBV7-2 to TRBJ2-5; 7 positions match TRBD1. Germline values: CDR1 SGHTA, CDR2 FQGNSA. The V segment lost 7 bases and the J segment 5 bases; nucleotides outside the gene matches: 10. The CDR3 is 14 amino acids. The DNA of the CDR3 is TGTGCCAGCACAACCCAGACAGGGTCGGAGACCCAGTACTTC. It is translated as CASTTQTGSETQYF.

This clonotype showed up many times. The CDR3 here is CASSHGTGQSTEAFF. The CDR3 DNA is TGTGCCAGCAGCCATGGGACAGGGCAGTCGACTGAAGCTTTCTTT. J is TRBJ1-1 and V is TRBV7-9, with 9 bases identical to TRBD1. The CDR3 has 15 amino acids. V trimming: 5 bases; J trimming: 5 bases; junction bases outside the gene matches: 9. Germline V gene lookup returns CDR1 SEHNR and CDR2 FQNEAQ (reference sequence).

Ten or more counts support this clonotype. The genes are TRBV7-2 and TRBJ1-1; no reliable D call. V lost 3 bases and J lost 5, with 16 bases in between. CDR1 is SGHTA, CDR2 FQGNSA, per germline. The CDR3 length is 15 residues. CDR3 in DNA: TGTGCCAGCAGCTTGACACGGCGGGCGGGTACTGAAGCTTTCTTT. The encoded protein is CASSLTRRAGTEAFF.

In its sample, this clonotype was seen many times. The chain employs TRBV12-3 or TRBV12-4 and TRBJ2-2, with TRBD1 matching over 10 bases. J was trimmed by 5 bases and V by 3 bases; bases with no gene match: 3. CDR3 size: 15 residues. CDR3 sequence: CASSFRTGGTGELFF. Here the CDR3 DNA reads TGTGCCAGCAGTTTCCGGACAGGGGGGACCGGGGAGCTGTTTTTT.

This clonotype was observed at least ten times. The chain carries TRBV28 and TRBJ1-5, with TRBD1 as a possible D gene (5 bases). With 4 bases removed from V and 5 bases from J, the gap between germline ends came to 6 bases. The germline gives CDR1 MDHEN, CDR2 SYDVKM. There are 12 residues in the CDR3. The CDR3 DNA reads TGTGCCAGCAGTTGGGGGGATCAGCCCCAGCATTTT. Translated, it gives CASSWGDQPQHF.

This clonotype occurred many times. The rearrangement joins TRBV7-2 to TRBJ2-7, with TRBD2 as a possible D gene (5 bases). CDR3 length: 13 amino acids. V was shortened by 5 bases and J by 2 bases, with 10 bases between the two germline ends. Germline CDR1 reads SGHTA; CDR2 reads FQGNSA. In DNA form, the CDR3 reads TGTGCCAGCAGCAAGGACTTCACCTACGAGCAGTACTTC. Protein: CASSKDFTYEQYF.

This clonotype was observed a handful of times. The CDR3 here is CASSPQTTFYSNQPQHF. For the CDR3, the DNA is TGTGCCAGCAGTCCCCAGACCACGTTTTATAGCAATCAGCCCCAGCATTTT. This rearrangement joins TRBV6-1 to TRBJ1-5; D unresolved. Germline V gene sequence: CDR1 MNHNS, CDR2 SASEGT. V was shortened by 5 bases and J by 0 bases, with 17 bases between the two germline ends. The CDR3 loop spans 17 amino acids.

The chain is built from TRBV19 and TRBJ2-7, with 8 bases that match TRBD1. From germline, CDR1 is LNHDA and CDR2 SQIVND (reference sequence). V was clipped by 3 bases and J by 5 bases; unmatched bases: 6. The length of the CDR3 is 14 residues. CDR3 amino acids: CASSMGQGANEQYF. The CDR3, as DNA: TGTGCCAGTAGTATGGGGCAGGGGGCAAACGAGCAGTACTTC.

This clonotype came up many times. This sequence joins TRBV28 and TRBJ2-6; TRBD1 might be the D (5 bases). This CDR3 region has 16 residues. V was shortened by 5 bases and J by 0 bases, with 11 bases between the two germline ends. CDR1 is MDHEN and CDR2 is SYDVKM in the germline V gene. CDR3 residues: CASSVGQDSGANVLTF. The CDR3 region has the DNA TGTGCCAGCAGTGTAGGACAAGACTCTGGGGCCAACGTCCTGACTTTC.

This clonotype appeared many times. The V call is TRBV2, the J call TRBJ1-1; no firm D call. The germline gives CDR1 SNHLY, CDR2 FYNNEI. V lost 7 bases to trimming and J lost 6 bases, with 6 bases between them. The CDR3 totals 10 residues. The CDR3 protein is CASILPEAFF. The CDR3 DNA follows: TGTGCCAGCATACTTCCTGAAGCTTTCTTT.

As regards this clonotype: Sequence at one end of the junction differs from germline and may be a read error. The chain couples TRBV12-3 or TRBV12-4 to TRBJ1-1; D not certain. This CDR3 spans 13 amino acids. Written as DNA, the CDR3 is TGTGCCAGCAGCCCCTGGGCCAACACTGAAGCTTGCTTT. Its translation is CASSPWANTEACF.

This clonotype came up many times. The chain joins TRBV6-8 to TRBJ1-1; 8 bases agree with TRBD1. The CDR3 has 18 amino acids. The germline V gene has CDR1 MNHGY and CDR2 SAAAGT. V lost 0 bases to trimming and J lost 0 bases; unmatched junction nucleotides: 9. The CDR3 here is CASSYSDRDRILNTEAFF. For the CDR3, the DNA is TGTGCCAGCAGTTACTCCGACCGGGACAGGATCCTGAACACTGAAGCTTTCTTT.

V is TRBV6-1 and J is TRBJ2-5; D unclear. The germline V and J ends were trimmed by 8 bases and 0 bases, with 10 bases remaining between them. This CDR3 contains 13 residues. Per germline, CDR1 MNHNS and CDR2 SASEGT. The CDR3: CASETWDQETQYF. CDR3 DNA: TGTGCCAGCGAAACCTGGGACCAAGAGACCCAGTACTTC.

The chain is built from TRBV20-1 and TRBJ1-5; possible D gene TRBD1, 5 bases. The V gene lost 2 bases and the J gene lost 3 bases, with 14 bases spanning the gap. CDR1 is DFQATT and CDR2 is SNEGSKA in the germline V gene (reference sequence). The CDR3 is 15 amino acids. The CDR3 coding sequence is TGCAGTGCTAGAAGAGAGGGGAAGTTCAATCAGCCCCAGCATTTT. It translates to CSARREGKFNQPQHF.

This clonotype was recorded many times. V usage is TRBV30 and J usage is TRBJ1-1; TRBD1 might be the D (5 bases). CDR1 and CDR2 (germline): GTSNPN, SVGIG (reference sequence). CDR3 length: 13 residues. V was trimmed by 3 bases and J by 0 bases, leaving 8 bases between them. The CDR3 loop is CAWSAGMNTEAFF. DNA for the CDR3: TGTGCCTGGAGCGCAGGGATGAACACTGAAGCTTTCTTT.

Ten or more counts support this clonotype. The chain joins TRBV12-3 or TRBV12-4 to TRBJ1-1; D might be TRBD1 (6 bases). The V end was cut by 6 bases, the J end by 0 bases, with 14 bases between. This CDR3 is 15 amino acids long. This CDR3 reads CASSYRRDMNTEAFF. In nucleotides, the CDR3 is TGTGCCAGCAGCTACCGCAGGGACATGAACACTGAAGCTTTCTTT.

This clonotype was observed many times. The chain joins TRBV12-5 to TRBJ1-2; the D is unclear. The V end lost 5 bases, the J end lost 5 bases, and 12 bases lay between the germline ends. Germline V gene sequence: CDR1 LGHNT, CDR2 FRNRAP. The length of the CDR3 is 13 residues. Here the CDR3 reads CASGPLLLYGYTF. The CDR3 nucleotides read TGTGCTAGTGGTCCCCTCTTGTTATATGGCTACACCTTC. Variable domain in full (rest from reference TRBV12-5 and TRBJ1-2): DARVTQTPRHKVTEMGQEVTMRCQPILGHNTVFWYRQTMMQGLELLAYFRNRAPLDDSGMPKDRFSAEMPDATLATLKIQPSEPRDSAVYFCASGPLLLYGYTFGSGTRLTVV.

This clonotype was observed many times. The CDR3 DNA sequence: TGTGCCAGCAGCCTTGCGGCGAAGGCGATCCACGAGCAGTACTTC. Amino acid sequence: CASSLAAKAIHEQYF. The genes are TRBV28 and TRBJ2-7; the D is unclear. Trimming shortened V by 6 bases and J by 5 bases, and 20 bases separated the two germline ends. From germline, CDR1 is MDHEN and CDR2 SYDVKM. This CDR3 region has 15 residues. Full variable domain (rest looked up from reference TRBV28 and TRBJ2-7): DVKVTQSSRYLVKRTGEKVFLECVQDMDHENMFWYRQDPGLGLRLIYFSYDVKMKEKGDIPEGYSVSREKKERFSLILESASTNQTSMYLCASSLAAKAIHEQYFGPGTRLTVT.

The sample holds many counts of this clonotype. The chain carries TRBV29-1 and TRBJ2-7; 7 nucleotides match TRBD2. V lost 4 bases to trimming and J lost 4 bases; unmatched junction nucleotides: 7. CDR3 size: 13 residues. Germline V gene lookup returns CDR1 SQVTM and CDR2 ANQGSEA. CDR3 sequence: CSVGGGPGYEQYF. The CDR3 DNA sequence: TGCAGCGTTGGGGGAGGGCCGGGGTACGAGCAGTACTTC.